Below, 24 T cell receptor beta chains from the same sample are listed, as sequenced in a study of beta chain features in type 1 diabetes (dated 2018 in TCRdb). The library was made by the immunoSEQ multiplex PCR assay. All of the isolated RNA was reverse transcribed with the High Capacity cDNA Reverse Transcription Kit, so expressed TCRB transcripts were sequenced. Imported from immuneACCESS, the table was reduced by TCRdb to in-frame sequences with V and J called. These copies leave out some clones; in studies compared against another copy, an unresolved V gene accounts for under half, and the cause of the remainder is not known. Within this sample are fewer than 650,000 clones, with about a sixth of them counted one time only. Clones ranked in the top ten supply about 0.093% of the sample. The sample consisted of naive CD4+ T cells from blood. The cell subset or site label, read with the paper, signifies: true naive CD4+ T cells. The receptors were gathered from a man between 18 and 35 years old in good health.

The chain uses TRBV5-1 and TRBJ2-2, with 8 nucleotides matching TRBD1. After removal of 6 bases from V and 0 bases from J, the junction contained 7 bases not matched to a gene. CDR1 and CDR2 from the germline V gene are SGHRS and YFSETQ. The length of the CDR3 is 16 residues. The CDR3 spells CASTSDRATNTGELFF. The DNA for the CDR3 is TGCGCCAGCACCTCGGACAGGGCGACGAACACCGGGGAGCTGTTTTTT.

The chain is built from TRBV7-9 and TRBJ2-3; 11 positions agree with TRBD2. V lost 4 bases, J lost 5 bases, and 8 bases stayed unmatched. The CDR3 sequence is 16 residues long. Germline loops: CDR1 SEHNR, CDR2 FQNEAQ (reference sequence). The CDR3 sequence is CASSSNRLAGGDTQYF. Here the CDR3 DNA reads TGTGCCAGCAGCTCCAACAGGCTAGCGGGAGGAGATACGCAGTATTTT.

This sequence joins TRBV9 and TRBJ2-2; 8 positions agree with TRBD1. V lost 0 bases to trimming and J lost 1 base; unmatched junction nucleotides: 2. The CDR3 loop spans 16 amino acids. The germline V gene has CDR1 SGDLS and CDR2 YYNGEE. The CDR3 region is CASSVVGTGNTGELFF. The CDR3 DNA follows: TGTGCCAGCAGCGTAGTCGGGACAGGGAACACCGGGGAGCTGTTTTTT.

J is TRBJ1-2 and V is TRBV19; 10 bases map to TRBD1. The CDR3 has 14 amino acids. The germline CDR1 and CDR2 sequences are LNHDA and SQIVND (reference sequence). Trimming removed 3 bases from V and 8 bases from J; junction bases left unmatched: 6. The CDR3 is CASSIRDRGYGYTF. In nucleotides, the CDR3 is TGTGCCAGTAGTATCCGGGACAGGGGCTACGGCTACACCTTC.

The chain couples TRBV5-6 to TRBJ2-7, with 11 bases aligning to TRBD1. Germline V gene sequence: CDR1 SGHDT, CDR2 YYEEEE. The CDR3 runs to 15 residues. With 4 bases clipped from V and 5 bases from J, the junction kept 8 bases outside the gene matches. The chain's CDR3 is CASSTWTGGRHEQYF. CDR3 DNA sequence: TGTGCCAGCAGCACCTGGACAGGGGGCCGGCACGAGCAGTACTTC.

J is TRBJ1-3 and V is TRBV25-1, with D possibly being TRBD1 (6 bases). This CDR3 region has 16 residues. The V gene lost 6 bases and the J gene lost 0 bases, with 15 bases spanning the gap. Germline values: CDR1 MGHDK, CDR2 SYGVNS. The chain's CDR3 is CASRRGDLFSGNTIYF. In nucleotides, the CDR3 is TGTGCCAGCAGGAGGGGGGATCTATTCTCTGGAAACACCATATATTTT.

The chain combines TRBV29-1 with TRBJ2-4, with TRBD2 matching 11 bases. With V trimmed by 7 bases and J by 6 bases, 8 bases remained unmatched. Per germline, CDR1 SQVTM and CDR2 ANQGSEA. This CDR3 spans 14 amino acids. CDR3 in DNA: TGCAGCGCCTACACCGGGACTAGCGGAAACATTCAGTACTTC. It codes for CSAYTGTSGNIQYF. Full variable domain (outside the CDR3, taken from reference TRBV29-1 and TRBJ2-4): SAVISQKPSRDICQRGTSLTIQCQVDSQVTMMFWYRQQPGQSLTLIATANQGSEATYESGFVIDKFPISRPNLTFSTLTVSNMSPEDSSIYLCSAYTGTSGNIQYFGAGTRLSVL.

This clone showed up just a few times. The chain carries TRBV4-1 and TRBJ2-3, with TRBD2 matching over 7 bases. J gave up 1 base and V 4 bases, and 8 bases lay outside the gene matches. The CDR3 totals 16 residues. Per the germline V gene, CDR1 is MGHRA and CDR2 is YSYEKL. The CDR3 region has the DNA TGCGCCAGCAGCCTCGAACTAGCGAGACGCACAGATACGCAGTATTTT. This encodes CASSLELARRTDTQYF.

CDR3 nucleotide sequence: TGTGCCAGCTCACCCAACGAGGGGGAGACTGAAGCTTTCTTT. This codes for CASSPNEGETEAFF. J is TRBJ1-1 and V is TRBV18; D may be TRBD1 (6 bases). Trimming stripped 3 bases from V and 5 bases from J, with 13 bases between. Germline-derived CDR1 and CDR2 are KGHSH and LQKENI. The CDR3 is made up of 14 amino acids.

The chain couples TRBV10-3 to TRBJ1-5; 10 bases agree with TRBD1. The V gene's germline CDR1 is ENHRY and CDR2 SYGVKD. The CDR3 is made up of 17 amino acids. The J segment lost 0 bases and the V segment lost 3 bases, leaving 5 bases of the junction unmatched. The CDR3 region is CAISDKGQGYSNQPQHF. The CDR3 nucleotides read TGTGCCATCAGTGATAAGGGACAGGGGTATAGCAATCAGCCCCAGCATTTT.

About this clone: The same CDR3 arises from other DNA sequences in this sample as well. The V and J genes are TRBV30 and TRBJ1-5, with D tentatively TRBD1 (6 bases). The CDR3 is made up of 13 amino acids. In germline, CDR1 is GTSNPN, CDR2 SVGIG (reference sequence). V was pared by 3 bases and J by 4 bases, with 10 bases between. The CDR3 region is CAWSPQGNQPQHF. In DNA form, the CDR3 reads TGTGCCTGGAGCCCACAGGGAAATCAGCCCCAGCATTTT.

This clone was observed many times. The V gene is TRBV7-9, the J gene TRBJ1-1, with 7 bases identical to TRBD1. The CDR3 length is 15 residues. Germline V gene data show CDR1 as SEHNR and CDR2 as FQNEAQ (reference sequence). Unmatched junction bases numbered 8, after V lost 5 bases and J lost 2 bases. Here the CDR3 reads CASSRQGIGNTEAFF. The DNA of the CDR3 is TGTGCCAGCAGCCGACAGGGAATAGGTAACACTGAAGCTTTCTTT.

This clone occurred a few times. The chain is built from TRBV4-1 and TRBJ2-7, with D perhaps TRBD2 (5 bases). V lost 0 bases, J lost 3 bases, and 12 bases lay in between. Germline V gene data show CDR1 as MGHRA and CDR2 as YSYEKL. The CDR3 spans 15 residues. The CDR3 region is CASSQEPPGFYEQYF. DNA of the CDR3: TGCGCCAGCAGCCAAGAACCCCCGGGGTTCTACGAGCAGTACTTC.

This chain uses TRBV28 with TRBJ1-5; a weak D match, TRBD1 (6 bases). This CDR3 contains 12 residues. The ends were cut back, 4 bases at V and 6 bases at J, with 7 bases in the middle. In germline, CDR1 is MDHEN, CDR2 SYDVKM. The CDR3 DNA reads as TGTGCCAGCAGTTACAGGGTTCAGCCCCAGCATTTT. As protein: CASSYRVQPQHF. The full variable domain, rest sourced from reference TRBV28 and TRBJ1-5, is DVKVTQSSRYLVKRTGEKVFLECVQDMDHENMFWYRQDPGLGLRLIYFSYDVKMKEKGDIPEGYSVSREKKERFSLILESASTNQTSMYLCASSYRVQPQHFGDGTRLSIL.

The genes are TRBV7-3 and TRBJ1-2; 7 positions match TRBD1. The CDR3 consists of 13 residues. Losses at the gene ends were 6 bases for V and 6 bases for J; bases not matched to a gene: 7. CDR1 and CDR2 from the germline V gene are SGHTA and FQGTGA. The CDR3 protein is CASSPDRHHGYTF. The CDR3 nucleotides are TGTGCCAGCAGTCCGGACAGGCACCATGGCTACACCTTC.

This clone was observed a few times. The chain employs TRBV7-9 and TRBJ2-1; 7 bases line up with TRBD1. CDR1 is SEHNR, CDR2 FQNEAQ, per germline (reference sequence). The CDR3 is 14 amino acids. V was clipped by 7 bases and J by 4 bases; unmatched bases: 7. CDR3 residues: CASKEGQPYNEQFF. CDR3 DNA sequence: TGTGCCAGCAAAGAGGGACAGCCTTACAATGAGCAGTTCTTC.

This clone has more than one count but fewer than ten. DNA of the CDR3: TGCGCCAGCAGCCAAGATGTGGAGGCTGTGAACACTGAAGCTTTCTTT. This gives the protein CASSQDVEAVNTEAFF. The gene calls are TRBV4-3 and TRBJ1-1, with D hard to call. The CDR3 runs 16 residues. CDR1 is LGHNA, CDR2 YSLEER, per germline. The germline V and J ends were trimmed by 0 bases and 0 bases, with 11 bases remaining between them.

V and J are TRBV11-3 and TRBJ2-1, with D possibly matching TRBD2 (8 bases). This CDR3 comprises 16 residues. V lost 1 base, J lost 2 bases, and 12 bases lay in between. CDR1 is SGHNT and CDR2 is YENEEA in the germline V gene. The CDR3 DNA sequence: TGTGCCAGCAGCTTAGCGGGAGGGGGCACCTACAATGAGCAGTTCTTC. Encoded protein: CASSLAGGGTYNEQFF.

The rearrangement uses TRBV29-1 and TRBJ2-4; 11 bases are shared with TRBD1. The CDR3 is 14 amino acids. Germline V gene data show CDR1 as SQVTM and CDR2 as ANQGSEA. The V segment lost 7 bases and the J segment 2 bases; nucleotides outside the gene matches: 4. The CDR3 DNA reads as TGCAGCGGAGGGACAGGGGGGACCAAAAACATTCAGTACTTC. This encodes CSGGTGGTKNIQYF. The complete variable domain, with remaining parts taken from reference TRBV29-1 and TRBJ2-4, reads SAVISQKPSRDICQRGTSLTIQCQVDSQVTMMFWYRQQPGQSLTLIATANQGSEATYESGFVIDKFPISRPNLTFSTLTVSNMSPEDSSIYLCSGGTGGTKNIQYFGAGTRLSVL.

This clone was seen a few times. In DNA form, the CDR3 reads TGTGCCAGCACTAGGACGACCAACGAGCAGTACTTC. Translation gives CASTRTTNEQYF. This rearrangement joins TRBV6-1 to TRBJ2-7, with D hard to call. The germline V gene encodes CDR1 MNHNS and CDR2 SASEGT. The V end lost 7 bases, the J end lost 5 bases, and 12 bases lay between the germline ends. This CDR3 comprises 12 residues.

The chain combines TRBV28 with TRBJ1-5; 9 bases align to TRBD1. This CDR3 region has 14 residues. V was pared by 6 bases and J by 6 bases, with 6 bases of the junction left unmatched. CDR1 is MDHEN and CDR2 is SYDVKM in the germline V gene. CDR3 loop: CASRTGQGAQPQHF. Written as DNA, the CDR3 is TGTGCCAGCAGGACGGGACAGGGCGCTCAGCCCCAGCATTTT.

CDR3: CASSLSALEGRNIQYF. For the CDR3, the DNA is TGTGCCAGCAGCTTAAGCGCGCTCGAGGGTAGAAACATTCAGTACTTC. The chain combines TRBV7-2 with TRBJ2-4, with D maybe TRBD2 (5 bases). Trimming left V 2 bases short and J 6 bases short, with 17 bases between. This CDR3 is built from 16 residues. Germline V lookup: CDR1 SGHTA, CDR2 FQGNSA.

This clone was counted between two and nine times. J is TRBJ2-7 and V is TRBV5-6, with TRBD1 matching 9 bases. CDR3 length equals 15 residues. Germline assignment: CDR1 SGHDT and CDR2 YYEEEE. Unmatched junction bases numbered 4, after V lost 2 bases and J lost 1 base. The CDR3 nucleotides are TGTGCCAGCAGCTTTTGGGACAGGGAGTCCTACGAGCAGTACTTC. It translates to CASSFWDRESYEQYF.

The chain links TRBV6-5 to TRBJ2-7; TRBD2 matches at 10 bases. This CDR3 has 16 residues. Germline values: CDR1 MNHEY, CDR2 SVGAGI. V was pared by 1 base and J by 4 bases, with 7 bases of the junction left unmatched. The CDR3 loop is CASSYLASGSSYEQYF. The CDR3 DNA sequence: TGTGCCAGCAGTTACTTGGCTAGCGGGAGCAGTTACGAGCAGTACTTC.